This TCR beta chain stems from a study of blood T cell repertoires in COVID-19. For the study at large: The United States, Italy and Spain provided the acute and convalescent COVID-19 samples. PBMCs, B-cell-depleted T cells, or T cells were the source of the cDNA or gDNA that made up the material.

Trimming shortened V by 8 bases and J by 7 bases, and 11 bases separated the two germline ends. The CDR3 consists of 11 residues. CDR1 is SNHLY and CDR2 is FYNNEI in the germline V gene. Under the authors' procedure: For nucleated cells, counts were estimated from reference gene primer amplification. Produced via immunoSEQ multiplex PCR; TCRdb's table is partial and in-frame only. V and J calls and clone size are copied from that table; D and trimming were computed from the DNA. The sample has approximately 140,000 clones, around nine tenths seen once. V usage is TRBV2 and J usage is TRBJ1-1; no firm D call. Sequencing input: peripheral blood. This TCR was recovered from a middle-aged man with active or convalescent COVID-19. CDR3 sequence (DNA): TGTGCCAGCGCCCGGGTAGGTGAAGCTTTCTTT. Translation gives CASARVGEAFF. The full variable domain, rest sourced from reference TRBV2 and TRBJ1-1, is EPEVTQTPSHQVTQMGQEVILRCVPISNHLYFYWYRQILGQKVEFLVSFYNNEISEKSEIFDDQFSVERPDGSNFTLKIRSTKLEDSAMYFCASARVGEAFFGQGTRLTVV.